This record covers a single T cell receptor (beta chain). Its antigen is currently unknown. The source of the sample is a study of graft-versus-host responses after intestinal transplantation. Sequencing was performed with immunoSEQ multiplex PCR; in TCRdb, only in-frame clones are kept and a portion is missing. Of about 71,000 clones listed, 80% to 95% are singletons. Germline lookup yields CDR1 SGHNT and CDR2 YYREEE (reference sequence). The CDR3 contains 12 residues. V was shortened by 6 bases and J by 1 base, with 7 bases between the two germline ends. This TCR came from a human donor who received an intestinal transplant. Sequences were derived from unstimulated CD8+ T cells sorted from spleen or lymph node cells, sampled before intestinal transplant. V gene TRBV5-4 combines with J gene TRBJ1-1; possibly TRBD1 for D (5 bases). The chain's CDR3 is CASNGQNTEAFF. The CDR3 region has the DNA TGTGCCAGCAACGGACAGAACACTGAAGCTTTCTTT.